This T cell receptor (beta chain) came from a study of OX40 agonist ivuxolimab in advanced cancers. In the study overall: Dosing consisted of intravenous ivuxolimab at 0.01 to 10 mg/kg every 2 weeks. Patients in dose escalation had liver, melanoma, kidney or head and neck cancers.

Broader study findings: CD4+ T cells averaged fewer expanded clones than CD8+ T cells.

A remark on this clone: The target antigen is unknown.

The data were produced by immunoSEQ multiplex PCR, yet TCRdb's version contains in-frame clones alone and is incomplete. The profile shows tens of thousands of clones, 88% of them singletons. The CDR3 loop spans 14 amino acids. With 5 bases removed from V and 0 bases from J, the gap between germline ends came to 8 bases. Germline assignment: CDR1 LNHDA and CDR2 SQIVND (reference sequence). Peripheral blood came from all dose cohorts at three timepoints. The TCR comes from an adult with an advanced solid tumor such as melanoma, head and neck, liver or kidney cancer. This specimen consisted of CD4+ or CD8+ T cells sorted from blood, obtained in a trial of the OX40 agonist ivuxolimab. The rearrangement uses TRBV19 and TRBJ2-1; the D gene could be TRBD1 or TRBD2 (5 bases each). This CDR3 is CASSWGSSYNEQFF. In nucleotides, the CDR3 is TGTGCCAGTAGTTGGGGGAGCTCCTACAATGAGCAGTTCTTC. Combining the CDR3 with reference TRBV19 and TRBJ2-1 gives the whole variable domain DGGITQSPKYLFRKEGQNVTLSCEQNLNHDAMYWYRQDPGQGLRLIYYSQIVNDFQKGDIAEGYSVSREKKESFPLTVTSAQKNPTAFYLCASSWGSSYNEQFFGPGTRLTVL.